These 6 T cell receptor beta chains originate from one sample sequenced in a study of OX40 agonist ivuxolimab in advanced cancers. Produced via immunoSEQ multiplex PCR; TCRdb's table is partial and in-frame only. The sample yields about 140,000 clones, 90% seen once. Sequenced here: CD4+ or CD8+ T cells sorted from blood, sampled in a trial of the OX40 agonist ivuxolimab. The receptors come from an adult with an advanced solid tumor such as melanoma, head and neck, liver or kidney cancer.

This chain links TRBV4-2 with TRBJ2-5; a weak D match, TRBD1 (6 bases). The germline gives CDR1 LGHNA, CDR2 YNFKEQ. V was trimmed by 6 bases and J by 1 base, leaving 12 bases between them. This CDR3 contains 14 residues. The CDR3 reads CASSRTETQETQYF. The DNA for the CDR3 is TGTGCCAGCAGTCGGACAGAGACCCAAGAGACCCAGTACTTC.

The chain links TRBV19 to TRBJ1-2, with D possibly TRBD1 on 6 matching bases. The CDR3 loop spans 13 amino acids. The V end lost 5 bases, the J end lost 4 bases, and 11 bases lay between the germline ends. CDR1 is LNHDA, CDR2 SQIVND, per germline (reference sequence). The CDR3 bases are TGTGCCAGTAGTCCGGACAGTTCCTATGGCTACACCTTC. Translation: CASSPDSSYGYTF.

The chain couples TRBV11-3 to TRBJ2-7; 8 nucleotides line up with TRBD1. The germline V gene encodes CDR1 SGHNT and CDR2 YENEEA. The length of the CDR3 is 12 residues. Germline trimming cut 5 bases from V and 7 bases from J; bases unmatched to any gene: 4. The chain's CDR3 is CASSPTGEEQYF. DNA of the CDR3: TGTGCCAGCAGCCCGACAGGGGAAGAGCAGTACTTC.

The genes are TRBV30 and TRBJ1-1; D unclear. The V gene lost 0 bases and the J gene lost 4 bases, with 9 bases spanning the gap. In germline, CDR1 is GTSNPN, CDR2 SVGIG (reference sequence). The CDR3 is 13 residues long. CDR3 sequence reads: CAWSVLDLTEAFF. The CDR3 DNA is TGTGCCTGGAGTGTACTCGACCTCACTGAAGCTTTCTTT.

This chain joins TRBV5-6 and TRBJ2-7, with 8 nucleotides matching TRBD2. This CDR3 region has 15 residues. Germline V gene data show CDR1 as SGHDT and CDR2 as YYEEEE. With 0 bases clipped from V and 2 bases from J, the junction kept 4 bases outside the gene matches. The CDR3 spells CASSLGLAYPYEQYF. CDR3 in DNA: TGTGCCAGCAGCTTGGGACTAGCGTACCCCTACGAGCAGTACTTC. Combining the CDR3 with reference TRBV5-6 and TRBJ2-7 gives the whole variable domain DAGVTQSPTHLIKTRGQQVTLRCSPKSGHDTVSWYQQALGQGPQFIFQYYEEEERQRGNFPDRFSGHQFPNYSSELNVNALLLGDSALYLCASSLGLAYPYEQYFGPGTRLTVT.

The chain is built from TRBV2 and TRBJ1-1; the D gene is possibly TRBD1 (6 bases). The CDR3 spans 11 residues. The V gene's germline CDR1 is SNHLY and CDR2 FYNNEI. Trimming removed 6 bases at V and 13 bases at J, with 15 bases between. The CDR3 DNA reads as TGTGCCAGCAGGGGCGGGGGCGGCAGTTTCTTT. It is translated as CASRGGGGSFF.